This T cell receptor beta chain was sequenced for a study of shared clonotypes between healthy human individuals. General study points: Incompleteness in sorted-subset sequencing, despite large depth, was shown by rarefaction.

Comment on this clone: The antigen remains unidentified.

A CD45RA+ naive subset and a CD45RA-negative memory subset were split from CD4+ cells. Profiling relied on immunoSEQ multiplex PCR, and the TCRdb table lists in-frame clones only, not all of them. In the table there are 850,000 to 1,200,000 clones, around 76% of which are singletons. The sample taken for sequencing was memory CD4+ T cells sorted from blood. Subset specified: CD45RA-negative fraction. The TCR sequence derives from a man aged 18-30 years in good health.

The CDR3 coding sequence is TGCGCCAGCAGCCAAGGTCAGACAGACAAACATGAAGCTTTCTTT. The encoded protein is CASSQGQTDKHEAFF. The rearrangement links TRBV4-1 to TRBJ1-1; weak D call: TRBD1 (5 bases). The germline V and J ends were trimmed by 1 base and 7 bases, with 16 bases remaining between them. This CDR3 has 15 residues. Germline CDR1 MGHRA, CDR2 YSYEKL.